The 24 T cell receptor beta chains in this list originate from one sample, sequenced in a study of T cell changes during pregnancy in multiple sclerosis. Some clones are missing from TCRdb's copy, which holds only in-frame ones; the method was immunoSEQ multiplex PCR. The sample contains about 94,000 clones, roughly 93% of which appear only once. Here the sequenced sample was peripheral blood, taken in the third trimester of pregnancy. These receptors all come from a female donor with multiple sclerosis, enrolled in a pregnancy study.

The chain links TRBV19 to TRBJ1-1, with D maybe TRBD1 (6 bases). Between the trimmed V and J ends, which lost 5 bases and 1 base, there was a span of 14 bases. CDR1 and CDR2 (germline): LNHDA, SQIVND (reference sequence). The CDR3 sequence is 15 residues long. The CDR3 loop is CASSLKKTGNTEAFF. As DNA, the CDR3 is TGTGCCAGTAGTCTAAAAAAGACAGGGAACACTGAAGCTTTCTTT.

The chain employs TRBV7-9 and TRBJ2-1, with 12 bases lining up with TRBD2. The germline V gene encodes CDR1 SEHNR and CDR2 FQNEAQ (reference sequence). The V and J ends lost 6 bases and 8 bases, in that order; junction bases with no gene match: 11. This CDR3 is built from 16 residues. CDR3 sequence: CASSPRLAGVIYEQFF. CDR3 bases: TGTGCCAGCAGTCCCCGACTAGCGGGAGTCATATATGAGCAGTTCTTC.

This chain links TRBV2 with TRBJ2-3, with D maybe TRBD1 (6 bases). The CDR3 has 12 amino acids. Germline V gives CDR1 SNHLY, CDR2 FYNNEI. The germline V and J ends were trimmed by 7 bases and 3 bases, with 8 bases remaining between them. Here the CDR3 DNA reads TGTGCCAGCAACAGGGTAACAGATACGCAGTATTTT. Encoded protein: CASNRVTDTQYF.

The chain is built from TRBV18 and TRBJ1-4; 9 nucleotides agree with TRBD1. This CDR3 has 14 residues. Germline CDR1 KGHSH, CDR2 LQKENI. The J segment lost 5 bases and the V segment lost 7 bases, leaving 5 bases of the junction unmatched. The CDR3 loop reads CASWNGQGNEKLFF. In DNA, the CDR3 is TGTGCCAGCTGGAATGGACAGGGGAATGAAAAACTGTTTTTT.

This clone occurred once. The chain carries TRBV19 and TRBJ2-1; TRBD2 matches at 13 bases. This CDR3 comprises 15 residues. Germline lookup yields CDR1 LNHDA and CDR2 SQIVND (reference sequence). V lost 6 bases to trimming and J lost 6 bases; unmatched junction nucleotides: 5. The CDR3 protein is CASSKGLAGLNEQFF. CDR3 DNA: TGTGCCAGTAGCAAGGGACTAGCGGGGCTCAATGAGCAGTTCTTC. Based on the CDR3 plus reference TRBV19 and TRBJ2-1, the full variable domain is DGGITQSPKYLFRKEGQNVTLSCEQNLNHDAMYWYRQDPGQGLRLIYYSQIVNDFQKGDIAEGYSVSREKKESFPLTVTSAQKNPTAFYLCASSKGLAGLNEQFFGPGTRLTVL.

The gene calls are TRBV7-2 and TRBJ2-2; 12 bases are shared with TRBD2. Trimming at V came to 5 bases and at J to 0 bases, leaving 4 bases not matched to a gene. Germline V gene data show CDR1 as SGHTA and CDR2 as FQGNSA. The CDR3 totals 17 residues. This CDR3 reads CASSQTSGGTNTGELFF. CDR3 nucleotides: TGTGCCAGCAGCCAGACTAGCGGGGGAACGAACACCGGGGAGCTGTTTTTT.

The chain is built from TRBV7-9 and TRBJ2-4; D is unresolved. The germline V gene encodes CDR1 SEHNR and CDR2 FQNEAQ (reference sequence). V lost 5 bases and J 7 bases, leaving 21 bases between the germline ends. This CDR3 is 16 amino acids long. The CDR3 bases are TGTGCCAGCAGCCGAGAGGTCGGCAAGGTTCGTAACATTCAGTACTTC. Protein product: CASSREVGKVRNIQYF. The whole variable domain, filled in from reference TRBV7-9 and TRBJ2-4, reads DTGVSQNPRHKITKRGQNVTFRCDPISEHNRLYWYRQTLGQGPEFLTYFQNEAQLEKSRLLSDRFSAERPKGSFSTLEIQRTEQGDSAMYLCASSREVGKVRNIQYFGAGTRLSVL.

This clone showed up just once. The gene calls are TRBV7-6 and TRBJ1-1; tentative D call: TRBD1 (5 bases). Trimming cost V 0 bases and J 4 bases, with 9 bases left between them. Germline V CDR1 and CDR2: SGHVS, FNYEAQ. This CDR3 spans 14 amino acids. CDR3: CASSLAAGGTEAFF. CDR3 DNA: TGTGCCAGCAGCTTAGCGGCGGGGGGCACTGAAGCTTTCTTT.

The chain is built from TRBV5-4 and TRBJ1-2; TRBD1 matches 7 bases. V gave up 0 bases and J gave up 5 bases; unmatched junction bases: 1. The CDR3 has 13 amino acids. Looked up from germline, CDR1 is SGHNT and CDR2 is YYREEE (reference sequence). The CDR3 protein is CASSLETGYGYTF. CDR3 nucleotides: TGTGCCAGCAGCTTGGAGACAGGGTATGGCTACACCTTC.

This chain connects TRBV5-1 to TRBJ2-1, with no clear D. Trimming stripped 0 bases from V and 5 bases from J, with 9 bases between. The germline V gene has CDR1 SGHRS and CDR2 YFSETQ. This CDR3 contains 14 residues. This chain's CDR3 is CASSLAGINNEQFF. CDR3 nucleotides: TGCGCCAGCAGCTTGGCAGGAATTAACAATGAGCAGTTCTTC.

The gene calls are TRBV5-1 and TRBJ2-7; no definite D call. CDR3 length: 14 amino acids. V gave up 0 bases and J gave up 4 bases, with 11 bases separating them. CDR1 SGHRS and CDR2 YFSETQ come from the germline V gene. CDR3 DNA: TGCGCCAGCAGCTTGGCCCTGGGCGTATACGAGCAGTACTTC. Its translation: CASSLALGVYEQYF. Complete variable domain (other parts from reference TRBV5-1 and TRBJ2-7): KAGVTQTPRYLIKTRGQQVTLSCSPISGHRSVSWYQQTPGQGLQFLFEYFSETQRNKGNFPGRFSGRQFSNSRSEMNVSTLELGDSALYLCASSLALGVYEQYFGPGTRLTVT.

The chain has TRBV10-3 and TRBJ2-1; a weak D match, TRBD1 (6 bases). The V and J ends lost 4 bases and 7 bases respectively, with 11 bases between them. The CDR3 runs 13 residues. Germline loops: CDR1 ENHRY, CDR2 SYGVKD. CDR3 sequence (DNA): TGTGCCATCAGTGGGGGGCCAGAGAATGAGCAGTTCTTC. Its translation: CAISGGPENEQFF.

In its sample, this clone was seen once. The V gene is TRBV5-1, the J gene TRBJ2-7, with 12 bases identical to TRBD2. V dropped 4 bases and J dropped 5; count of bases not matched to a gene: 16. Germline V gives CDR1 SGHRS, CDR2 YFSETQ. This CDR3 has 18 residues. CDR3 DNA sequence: TGCGCCAGCAGCACCGGACTAGCGGGAAGGTCCCTCTTCGACGAGCAGTACTTC. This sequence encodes CASSTGLAGRSLFDEQYF.

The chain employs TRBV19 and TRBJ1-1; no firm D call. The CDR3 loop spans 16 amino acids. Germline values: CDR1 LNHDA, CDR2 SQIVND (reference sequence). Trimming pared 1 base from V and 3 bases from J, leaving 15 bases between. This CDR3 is CASSIAETPEDTEAFF. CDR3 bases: TGTGCCAGTAGTATAGCCGAAACGCCTGAGGACACTGAAGCTTTCTTT.

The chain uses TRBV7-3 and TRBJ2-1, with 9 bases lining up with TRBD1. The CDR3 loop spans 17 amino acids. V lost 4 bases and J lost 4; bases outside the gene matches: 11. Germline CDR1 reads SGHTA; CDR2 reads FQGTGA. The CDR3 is CASSSQPGTGLYNEQFF. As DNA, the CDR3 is TGTGCCAGCAGCTCCCAGCCGGGGACAGGGCTTTACAATGAGCAGTTCTTC. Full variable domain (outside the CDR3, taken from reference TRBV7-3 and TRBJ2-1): GAGVSQTPSNKVTEKGKYVELRCDPISGHTALYWYRQSLGQGPEFLIYFQGTGAADDSGLPNDRFFAVRPEGSVSTLKIQRTERGDSAVYLCASSSQPGTGLYNEQFFGPGTRLTVL.

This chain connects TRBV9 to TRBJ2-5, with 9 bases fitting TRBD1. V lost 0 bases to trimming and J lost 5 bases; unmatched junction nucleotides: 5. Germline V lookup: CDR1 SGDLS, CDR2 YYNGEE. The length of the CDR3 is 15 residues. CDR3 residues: CASSVDRGQGETQYF. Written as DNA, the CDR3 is TGTGCCAGCAGCGTAGACAGGGGGCAGGGGGAGACCCAGTACTTC.

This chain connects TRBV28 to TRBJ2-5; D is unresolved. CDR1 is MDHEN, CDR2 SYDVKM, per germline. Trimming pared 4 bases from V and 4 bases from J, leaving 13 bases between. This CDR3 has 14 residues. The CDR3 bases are TGTGCCAGCAGTTCCCTTTGGGCTATAGAGACCCAGTACTTC. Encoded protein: CASSSLWAIETQYF.

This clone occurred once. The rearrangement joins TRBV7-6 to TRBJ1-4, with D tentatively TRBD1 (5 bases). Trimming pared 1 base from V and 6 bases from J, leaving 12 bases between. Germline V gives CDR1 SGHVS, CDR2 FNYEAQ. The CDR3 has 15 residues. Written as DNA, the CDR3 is TGTGCCAGCAGCTTAGTGGGGGGGAAGGATGAAAAACTGTTTTTT. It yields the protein CASSLVGGKDEKLFF. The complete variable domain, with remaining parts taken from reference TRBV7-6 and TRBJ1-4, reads GAGVSQSPRYKVTKRGQDVALRCDPISGHVSLYWYRQALGQGPEFLTYFNYEAQQDKSGLPNDRFSAERPEGSISTLTIQRTEQRDSAMYRCASSLVGGKDEKLFFGSGTQLSVL.

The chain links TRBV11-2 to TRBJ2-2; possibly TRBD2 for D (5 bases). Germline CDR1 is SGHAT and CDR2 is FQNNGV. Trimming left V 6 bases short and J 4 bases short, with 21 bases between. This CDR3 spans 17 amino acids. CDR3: CASRHLIGEGGTGELFF. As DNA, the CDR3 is TGTGCCAGCAGGCATCTTATTGGGGAAGGAGGCACCGGGGAGCTGTTTTTT.

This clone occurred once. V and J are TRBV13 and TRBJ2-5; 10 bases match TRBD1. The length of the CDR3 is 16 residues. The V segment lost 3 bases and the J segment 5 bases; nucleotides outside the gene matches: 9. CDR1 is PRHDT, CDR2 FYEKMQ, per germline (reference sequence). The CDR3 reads CASSFRGTGAGETQYF. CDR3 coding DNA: TGTGCCAGCAGCTTTAGAGGGACAGGGGCGGGGGAGACCCAGTACTTC. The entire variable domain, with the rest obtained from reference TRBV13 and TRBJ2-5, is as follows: AAGVIQSPRHLIKEKRETATLKCYPIPRHDTVYWYQQGPGQDPQFLISFYEKMQSDKGSIPDRFSAQQFSDYHSELNMSSLELGDSALYFCASSFRGTGAGETQYFGPGTRLLVL.

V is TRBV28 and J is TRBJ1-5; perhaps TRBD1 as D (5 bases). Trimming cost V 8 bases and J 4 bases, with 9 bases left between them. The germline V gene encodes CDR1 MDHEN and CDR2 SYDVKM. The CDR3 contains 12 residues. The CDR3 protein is CASRGQNQPQHF. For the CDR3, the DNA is TGTGCCAGCCGAGGACAAAATCAGCCCCAGCATTTT.

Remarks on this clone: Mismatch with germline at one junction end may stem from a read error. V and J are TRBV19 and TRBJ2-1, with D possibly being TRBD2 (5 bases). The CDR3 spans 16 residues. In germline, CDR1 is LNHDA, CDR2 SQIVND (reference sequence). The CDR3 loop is CARGSGERTTYIEQFF. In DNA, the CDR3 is TGTGCCAGGGGGTCTGGGGAGCGGACGACTTACATTGAGCAGTTCTTC.

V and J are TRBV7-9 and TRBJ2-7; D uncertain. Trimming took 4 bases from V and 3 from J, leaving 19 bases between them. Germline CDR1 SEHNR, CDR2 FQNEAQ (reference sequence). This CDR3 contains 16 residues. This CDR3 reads CASSSIARNLFYEQYF. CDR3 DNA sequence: TGTGCCAGCAGCTCTATTGCTAGGAACCTTTTCTACGAGCAGTACTTC.

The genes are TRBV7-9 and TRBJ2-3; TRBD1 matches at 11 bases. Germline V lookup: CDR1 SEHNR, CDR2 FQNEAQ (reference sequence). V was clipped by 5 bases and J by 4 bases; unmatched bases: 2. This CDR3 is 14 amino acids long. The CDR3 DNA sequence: TGTGCCAGCAGCCTGGGACAGGGGGCAGATACGCAGTATTTT. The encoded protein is CASSLGQGADTQYF.